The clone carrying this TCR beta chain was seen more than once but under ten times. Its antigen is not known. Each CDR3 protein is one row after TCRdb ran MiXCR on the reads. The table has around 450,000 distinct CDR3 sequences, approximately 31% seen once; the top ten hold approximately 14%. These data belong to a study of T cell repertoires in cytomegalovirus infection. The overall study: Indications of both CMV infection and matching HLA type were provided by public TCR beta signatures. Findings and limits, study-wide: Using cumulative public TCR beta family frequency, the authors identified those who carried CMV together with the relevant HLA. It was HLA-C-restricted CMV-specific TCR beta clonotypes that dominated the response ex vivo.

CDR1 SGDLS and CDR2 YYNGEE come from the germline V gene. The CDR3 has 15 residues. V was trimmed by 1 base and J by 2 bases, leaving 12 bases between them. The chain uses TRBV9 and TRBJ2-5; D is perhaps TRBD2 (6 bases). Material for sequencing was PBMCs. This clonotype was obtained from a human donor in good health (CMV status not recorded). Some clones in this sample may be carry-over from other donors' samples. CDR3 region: CASSVSWGTQETQYF. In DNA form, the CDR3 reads TGTGCCAGCAGCGTATCGTGGGGGACTCAAGAGACCCAGTACTTC.